Below, 8 T cell receptor beta chains from the same sample are listed, as sequenced in a study of vaccination and CD4 T cells after COVID-19. These receptors have no known antigen. An Oncomine TCR Beta short-read assay was used to sequence the DNA from cultured CD4+ T cells. In TCRdb, the PCR reads were re-called with MiXCR into one record per CDR3 protein. The sample lists some 22,000 distinct CDR3 sequences; 62% were seen once. Described treatment: approximately 9-day PBMC culture with coronavirus spike peptide pools or control peptides (ViraFEST assay). Sequenced here: CD4+ T cells from blood, cultured in vitro, sampled before SARS-CoV-2 vaccination. Source of these receptors: a human donor who received a COVID-19 vaccine.

This clonotype was seen a handful of times. The CDR3 protein is CASSSPWTGKNADTQYF. The CDR3 DNA sequence: TGTGCCAGCAGCTCCCCCTGGACAGGGAAGAACGCAGATACGCAGTATTTT. This chain connects TRBV11-3 to TRBJ2-3; the match to TRBD1 covers 8 bases. With 4 bases clipped from V and 4 bases from J, the junction kept 13 bases outside the gene matches. The CDR3 contains 17 residues. From germline, CDR1 is SGHNT and CDR2 YENEEA.

The V gene is TRBV21-1, the J gene TRBJ2-1; the table's D call, TRBD1, was not checked against the DNA. TRBV21-1 is annotated as a pseudogene. This CDR3 has 16 residues. CDR3 residues: CASSRGTGEDSNEQFF. The CDR3 DNA reads TGTGCCAGCAGCAGAGGGACAGGGGAAGATAGCAATGAGCAGTTCTTC.

The V gene is TRBV20-1, the J gene TRBJ2-5; D remains unclear. The CDR3 is 14 residues long. V shed 0 bases and J shed 2 bases, with 10 bases lying between them. The germline CDR1 and CDR2 sequences are DFQATT and SNEGSKA (reference sequence). Written as DNA, the CDR3 is TGCAGTGCTAGAGATATCCTAGAACAAGAGACCCAGTACTTC. Its protein product is CSARDILEQETQYF.

Judged by abundance, this clonotype is medium-sized. The V call is TRBV10-3, the J call TRBJ2-3; 13 bases agree with TRBD2. CDR3 length: 16 amino acids. Germline trimming cut 3 bases from V and 6 bases from J; bases unmatched to any gene: 6. Germline lookup yields CDR1 ENHRY and CDR2 SYGVKD. The CDR3 region is CAISETSGGAGDTQYF. For the CDR3, the DNA is TGTGCCATCAGTGAAACTAGCGGGGGGGCTGGTGATACGCAGTATTTT.

V usage is TRBV6-5 and J usage is TRBJ2-7, with 10 bases identical to TRBD1. V was clipped by 0 bases and J by 3 bases; unmatched bases: 5. CDR1 and CDR2 from the germline V gene are MNHEY and SVGAGI. The CDR3 contains 16 residues. Written as DNA, the CDR3 is TGTGCCAGCAGTTACTCCGGTGGGACAGGGGTCTACGAGCAGTACTTC. Protein product: CASSYSGGTGVYEQYF.

This clonotype was counted only a few times. The chain uses TRBV2 and TRBJ1-5, with D possibly matching TRBD1 (5 bases). Per germline, CDR1 SNHLY and CDR2 FYNNEI. This CDR3 region has 15 residues. Between the trimmed V and J ends, which lost 7 bases and 1 base, there was a span of 14 bases. The CDR3 sequence is CASMRQRRSNQPQHF. The CDR3 bases are TGTGCCAGCATGAGACAGCGCAGGAGCAATCAGCCCCAGCATTTT.

This clonotype has a handful of counts. The chain joins TRBV25-1 to TRBJ1-2; unclear D gene. The CDR3 has 15 residues. Germline V gene data show CDR1 as MGHDK and CDR2 as SYGVNS. V gave up 6 bases and J gave up 2 bases, with 16 bases separating them. The CDR3 DNA sequence: TGTGCCAGCAGCGAACCCGGGATACAGAACTATGGCTACACCTTC. Its translation is CASSEPGIQNYGYTF.

This clonotype is large by share. The chain employs TRBV4-2 and TRBJ2-7; D is unclear. CDR1 and CDR2 from the germline V gene are LGHNA and YNFKEQ. The CDR3 runs 11 residues. The V gene lost 0 bases and the J gene lost 5 bases, with 2 bases spanning the gap. The CDR3 loop reads CASSQEDEQYF. CDR3 DNA: TGTGCCAGCAGCCAAGAAGACGAGCAGTACTTC.